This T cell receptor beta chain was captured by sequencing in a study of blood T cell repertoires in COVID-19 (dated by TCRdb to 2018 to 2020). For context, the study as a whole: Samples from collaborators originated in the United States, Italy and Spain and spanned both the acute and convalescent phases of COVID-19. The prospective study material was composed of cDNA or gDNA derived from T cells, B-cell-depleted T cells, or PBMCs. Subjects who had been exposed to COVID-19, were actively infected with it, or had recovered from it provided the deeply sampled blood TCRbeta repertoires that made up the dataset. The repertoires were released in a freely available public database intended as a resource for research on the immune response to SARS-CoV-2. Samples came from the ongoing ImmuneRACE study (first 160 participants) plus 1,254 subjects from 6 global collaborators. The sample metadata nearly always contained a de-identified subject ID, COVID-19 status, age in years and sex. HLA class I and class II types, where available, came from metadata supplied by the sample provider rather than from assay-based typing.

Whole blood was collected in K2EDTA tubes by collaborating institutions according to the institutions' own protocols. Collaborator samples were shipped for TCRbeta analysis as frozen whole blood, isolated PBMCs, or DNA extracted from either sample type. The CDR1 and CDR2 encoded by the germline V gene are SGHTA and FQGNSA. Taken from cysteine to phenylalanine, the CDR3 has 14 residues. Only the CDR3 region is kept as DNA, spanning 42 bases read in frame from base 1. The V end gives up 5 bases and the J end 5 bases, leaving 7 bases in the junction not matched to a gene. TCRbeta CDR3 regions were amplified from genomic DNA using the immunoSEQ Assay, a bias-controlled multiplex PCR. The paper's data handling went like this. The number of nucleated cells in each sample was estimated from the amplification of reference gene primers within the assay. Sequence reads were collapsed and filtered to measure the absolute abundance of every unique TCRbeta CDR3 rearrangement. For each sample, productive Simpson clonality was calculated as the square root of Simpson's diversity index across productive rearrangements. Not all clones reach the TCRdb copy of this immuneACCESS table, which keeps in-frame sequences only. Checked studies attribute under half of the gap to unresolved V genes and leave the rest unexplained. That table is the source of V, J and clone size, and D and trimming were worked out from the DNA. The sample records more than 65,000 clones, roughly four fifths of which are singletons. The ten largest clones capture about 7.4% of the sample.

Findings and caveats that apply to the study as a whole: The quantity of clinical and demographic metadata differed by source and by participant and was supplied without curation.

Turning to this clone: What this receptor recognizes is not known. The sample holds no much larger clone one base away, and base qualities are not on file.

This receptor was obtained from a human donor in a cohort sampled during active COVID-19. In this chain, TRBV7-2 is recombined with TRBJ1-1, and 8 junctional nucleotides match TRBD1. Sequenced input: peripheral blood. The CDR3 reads CASSLTGGRTEAFF. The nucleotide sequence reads TGTGCCAGCAGCCTTACAGGGGGAAGGACTGAAGCTTTCTTT.